The present T cell receptor beta chain was sequenced within a study of vaccination and CD4 T cells after COVID-19. Background on the study: Post-vaccination samples were procured at a median of 72 days following dose two (range 14 to 241).

Sample treatment: approximately 9-day PBMC culture with coronavirus spike peptide pools or control peptides (ViraFEST assay). Harvesting of the unexposed donor's CD4+ T cells predated the COVID-19 pandemic (2011-2018). The study sequenced cultured CD4+ T cell DNA using the Oncomine TCR Beta short-read assay. Each CDR3 protein gets one entry after TCRdb re-called the PCR reads with MiXCR. The sample yields roughly 6,600 distinct CDR3 sequences, roughly 48% seen once. V shed 6 bases and J shed 7 bases, with 21 bases lying between them. Germline V gene lookup returns CDR1 KGHSH and CDR2 LQKENI. The CDR3 has 15 residues. Notes on this clonotype: The antigen is not known.

Specimen: CD4+ T cells from blood, cultured in vitro. The rearrangement links TRBV18 to TRBJ1-1; D is possibly TRBD1 (5 bases). This clonotype was sampled from a human donor in good health. CDR3 loop: CASSPGGRDMVEAFF. DNA for the CDR3: TGTGCCAGCTCCCCCGGTGGCAGGGATATGGTTGAAGCTTTCTTT.